The present T cell receptor beta chain was sequenced within a study of Tregs in tolerant kidney transplant recipients. Assay: immunoSEQ multiplex PCR; the TCRdb copy retains only in-frame clones and omits some. The table lists fewer than 70,000 clones, around 80% of them singletons. Trimming pared 5 bases from V and 6 bases from J, leaving 8 bases between. The length of the CDR3 is 12 residues. In germline, CDR1 is SGHTA, CDR2 FQGNSA. Sequenced: CD4+ T cells from blood. The receptor was derived from a human donor in good health. The V call is TRBV7-2, the J call TRBJ2-1, with unresolved D. CDR3 protein: CASSPPVNEQFF. CDR3 bases: TGTGCCAGCAGCCCCCCTGTCAATGAGCAGTTCTTC.